Below, 18 T cell receptor beta chains from the same sample are listed, as sequenced in a study of T-cell reconstitution after alpha-beta-depleted transplantation in children. Preparing the TCRbeta library involved the use of unique molecular identifiers. MiXCR, run by TCRdb on the PCR reads, gives a single entry per CDR3 protein. The repertoire holds 600,000 to 800,000 distinct CDR3 sequences, with around 14% as singletons. The material was PBMCs, obtained before TCRalphabeta/CD19-depleted stem cell transplant. Receptors were obtained from a girl aged 2-10 years with congenital amegakaryocytic thrombocytopenia, due to receive a stem cell transplant.

This clonotype was recorded a few times. The chain has TRBV27 and TRBJ2-7; D possibly corresponds to TRBD2 (6 bases). There are 17 residues in the CDR3. V dropped 4 bases and J dropped 2 bases, with 21 bases sitting between them. Germline V gene lookup returns CDR1 MNHEY and CDR2 SMNVEV (reference sequence). This CDR3 is CASSSRDWKVRPYEQYF. CDR3 DNA sequence: TGTGCCAGCAGTTCCCGGGACTGGAAGGTACGTCCCTACGAGCAGTACTTC.

A few counts support this clonotype. This chain joins TRBV24-1 and TRBJ1-5, with TRBD1 matching 7 bases. V shed 4 bases, J shed 0 bases, and the junction held 20 bases outside the gene matches. CDR3 length: 21 amino acids. CDR1 KGHDR and CDR2 SFDVKD come from the germline V gene. CDR3 nucleotide sequence: TGTGCCACCAGTGACCCACAGGGGAGGGATGGGAGGGGAAATAGCAATCAGCCCCAGCATTTT. The encoded protein is CATSDPQGRDGRGNSNQPQHF.

This clonotype was found a few times. V and J are TRBV7-2 and TRBJ2-4; tentatively, D is TRBD1 (6 bases). Germline V gives CDR1 SGHTA, CDR2 FQGNSA. This CDR3 comprises 14 residues. Trimming left V 6 bases short and J 8 bases short, with 17 bases between. Written as DNA, the CDR3 is TGTGCCAGCAGACCCGGTAGCAGGGGTTACATTCAGTACTTC. This gives the protein CASRPGSRGYIQYF. Supplemented by reference TRBV7-2 and TRBJ2-4, the full variable domain reads GAGVSQSPSNKVTEKGKDVELRCDPISGHTALYWYRQSLGQGLEFLIYFQGNSAPDKSGLPSDRFSAERTGGSVSTLTIQRTQQEDSAVYLCASRPGSRGYIQYFGAGTRLSVL.

This chain uses TRBV5-1 with TRBJ2-7; 13 nucleotides match TRBD2. CDR3 size: 14 residues. V was clipped by 4 bases and J by 5 bases; unmatched bases: 3. Germline V gene sequence: CDR1 SGHRS, CDR2 YFSETQ. CDR3 nucleotide sequence: TGCGCCAGCAGCCCGACTAGCGGGAGGAACGAGCAGTACTTC. Translation gives CASSPTSGRNEQYF.

The chain combines TRBV12-3 or TRBV12-4 with TRBJ2-1; 9 bases are shared with TRBD2. The CDR3 totals 15 residues. V trimming: 6 bases; J trimming: 9 bases; junction bases outside the gene matches: 12. The CDR3 DNA follows: TGTGCCAGCAGAGTCCGTCGCGGGAGGGCCGGTGAGCAGTTCTTC. It encodes CASRVRRGRAGEQFF.

This clonotype was counted ten times or more. This chain joins TRBV7-8 and TRBJ2-7; D is ambiguous. CDR1 is SGHVS and CDR2 is FQNEAQ in the germline V gene. This CDR3 has 12 amino acids. The V gene lost 2 bases and the J gene lost 5 bases, with 7 bases spanning the gap. CDR3 in amino acids: CASSLLVHEQYF. The CDR3 coding sequence is TGTGCCAGCAGCTTATTGGTCCACGAGCAGTACTTC.

This clonotype has a count of ten or more. This rearrangement joins TRBV10-3 to TRBJ2-1, with a possible D match to TRBD2 (6 bases). The V and J ends lost 7 bases and 6 bases respectively, with 13 bases between them. Germline V lookup: CDR1 ENHRY, CDR2 SYGVKD. The CDR3 extends over 13 amino acids. DNA for the CDR3: TGTGCCATCATGCGGGACGAGAGCAATGAGCAGTTCTTC. This gives the protein CAIMRDESNEQFF.

The rearrangement links TRBV5-1 to TRBJ2-1, with TRBD2 identical over 10 bases. Germline CDR1 SGHRS, CDR2 YFSETQ. J lost 5 bases, V lost 5 bases, and 7 bases had no gene match. CDR3 length: 15 amino acids. CDR3 residues: CASSSQREGHNEQFF. The CDR3 nucleotides are TGCGCCAGCAGTTCCCAGCGGGAGGGCCACAATGAGCAGTTCTTC.

The rearrangement links TRBV30 to TRBJ2-1, with TRBD2 identical over 10 bases. Losses at the gene ends were 2 bases for V and 3 bases for J; bases not matched to a gene: 10. The germline gives CDR1 GTSNPN, CDR2 SVGIG (reference sequence). The CDR3 loop spans 17 amino acids. The CDR3 here is CAWSPDSGRWLYNEQFF. CDR3 DNA: TGTGCCTGGAGTCCCGATAGCGGGAGGTGGCTCTACAATGAGCAGTTCTTC.

The CDR3 region has the DNA TGTGCCAGCAGCTACACCCTTTACGACGGCAGCACAGATACGCAGTATTTT. It specifies CASSYTLYDGSTDTQYF. The rearrangement links TRBV7-8 to TRBJ2-3; no definite D call. CDR3 length: 17 amino acids. Trimming cost V 4 bases and J 0 bases, with 17 bases left between them. Germline values: CDR1 SGHVS, CDR2 FQNEAQ.

The chain is built from TRBV29-1 and TRBJ2-1, with 8 bases aligning to TRBD1. Germline V gene sequence: CDR1 SQVTM, CDR2 ANQGSEA. Trimming at V came to 2 bases and at J to 2 bases, leaving 2 bases not matched to a gene. This CDR3 comprises 14 residues. CDR3 DNA sequence: TGCAGCGTTGAAAGGACAGGGACCTACAATGAGCAGTTCTTC. As protein: CSVERTGTYNEQFF.

The chain is built from TRBV11-1 and TRBJ2-1; 13 bases are a match to TRBD2. CDR3 size: 16 residues. The germline V gene encodes CDR1 SGHAT and CDR2 FQDESV (reference sequence). With 4 bases clipped from V and 6 bases from J, the junction kept 6 bases outside the gene matches. CDR3 sequence reads: CASSSLAGGPSNEQFF. The CDR3 DNA follows: TGTGCCAGCAGCTCACTAGCGGGAGGGCCGAGCAATGAGCAGTTCTTC.

The CDR3 region is CASSLGSTSTDTQYF. CDR3 DNA: TGCGCCAGCAGCTTGGGGTCCACTAGCACAGATACGCAGTATTTT. The chain employs TRBV5-1 and TRBJ2-3; D unclear. This CDR3 is built from 15 residues. V lost 0 bases and J lost 0, with 8 bases in between. CDR1 is SGHRS, CDR2 YFSETQ, per germline.

There are a few counts of this clonotype. The rearrangement links TRBV20-1 to TRBJ2-1; unclear D gene. The CDR3 runs to 13 residues. Trimming took off 1 base at V and 5 bases at J, with 9 bases between the two ends. CDR1 DFQATT and CDR2 SNEGSKA come from the germline V gene (reference sequence). For the CDR3, the DNA is TGCAGTGCTAGAGGTCCGGATGACAATGAGCAGTTCTTC. Residues: CSARGPDDNEQFF.

A few counts support this clonotype. The V call is TRBV7-3, the J call TRBJ2-6; unclear D gene. Germline CDR1 and CDR2: SGHTA and FQGTGA. Trimming left V 1 base short and J 1 base short, with 11 bases between. CDR3 length: 17 residues. In nucleotides, the CDR3 is TGTGCCAGCAGCTTAAACTCATATACGTCTGGGGCCAACGTCCTGACTTTC. Encoded protein: CASSLNSYTSGANVLTF.

V usage is TRBV3-1 and J usage is TRBJ2-3, with 14 bases that match TRBD2. Per the germline V gene, CDR1 is LGHDT and CDR2 is YNNKEL (reference sequence). The CDR3 is 17 amino acids. J gave up 6 bases and V 5 bases, and 10 bases lay outside the gene matches. The CDR3 DNA follows: TGTGCCAGCAGCACCTGGGGACTAGCGGGAGAAGTGGATACGCAGTATTTT. Its protein is CASSTWGLAGEVDTQYF.

Regarding this clonotype: A much bigger clone sits one base away, suggesting this may be a read error. The rearrangement joins TRBV5-1 to TRBJ2-1; tentative D call: TRBD2 (6 bases). The J call is in doubt because the DNA end fits TRBJ2-7 better. This CDR3 contains 15 residues. CDR1 and CDR2 from the germline V gene are SGHRS and YFSETQ. CDR3 in amino acids: CASSLTSWYANEQYF. The CDR3 DNA reads as TGCGCCAGCAGCTTGACTAGCTGGTACGCCAATGAGCAGTACTTC.

In its sample, this clonotype was seen many times. The rearrangement uses TRBV5-1 and TRBJ2-2; D not resolved. Germline V gene sequence: CDR1 SGHRS, CDR2 YFSETQ. V lost 2 bases and J lost 5, with 10 bases in between. The CDR3 sequence is 14 residues long. CDR3 sequence: CASSFGSQTGELFF. In nucleotides, the CDR3 is TGCGCCAGCAGCTTTGGATCCCAAACCGGGGAGCTGTTTTTT.